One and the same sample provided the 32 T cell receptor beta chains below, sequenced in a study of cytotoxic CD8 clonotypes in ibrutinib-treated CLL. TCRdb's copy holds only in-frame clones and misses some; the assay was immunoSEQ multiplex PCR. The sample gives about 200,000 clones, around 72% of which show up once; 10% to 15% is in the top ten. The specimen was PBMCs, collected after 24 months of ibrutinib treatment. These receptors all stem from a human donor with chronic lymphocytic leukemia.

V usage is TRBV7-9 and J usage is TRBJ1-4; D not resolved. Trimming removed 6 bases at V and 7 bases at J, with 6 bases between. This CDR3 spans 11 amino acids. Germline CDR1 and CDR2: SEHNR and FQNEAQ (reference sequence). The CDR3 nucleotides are TGTGCCAGCAGATTTGGTGAAAAACTGTTTTTT. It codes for CASRFGEKLFF.

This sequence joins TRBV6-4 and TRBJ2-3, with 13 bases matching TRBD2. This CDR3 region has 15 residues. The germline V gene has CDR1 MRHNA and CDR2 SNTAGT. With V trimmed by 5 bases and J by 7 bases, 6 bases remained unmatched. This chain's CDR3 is CASSRTSGSGNTQYF. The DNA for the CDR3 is TGTGCCAGCAGTCGGACTAGCGGGAGTGGAAATACGCAGTATTTT.

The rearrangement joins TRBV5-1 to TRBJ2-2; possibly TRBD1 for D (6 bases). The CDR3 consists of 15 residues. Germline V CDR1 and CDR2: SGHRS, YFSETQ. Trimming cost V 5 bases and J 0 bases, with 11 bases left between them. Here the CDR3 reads CASSLWTANTGELFF. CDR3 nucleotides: TGCGCCAGCAGTCTATGGACAGCGAACACCGGGGAGCTGTTTTTT.

CDR3 protein: CASTTSGQREAFF. CDR3 DNA: TGTGCCAGTACTACCTCTGGACAGAGAGAAGCTTTCTTT. The V gene is TRBV19, the J gene TRBJ1-1; a weak D match, TRBD1 (6 bases). CDR3 length equals 13 residues. CDR1 and CDR2 (germline): LNHDA, SQIVND (reference sequence). Trimming pared 7 bases from V and 8 bases from J, leaving 17 bases between.

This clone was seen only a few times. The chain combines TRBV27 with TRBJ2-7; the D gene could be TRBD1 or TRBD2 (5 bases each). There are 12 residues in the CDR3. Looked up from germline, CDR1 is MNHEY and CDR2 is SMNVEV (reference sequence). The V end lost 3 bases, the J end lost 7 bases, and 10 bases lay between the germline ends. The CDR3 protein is CASSLWGREQYF. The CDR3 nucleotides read TGTGCCAGCAGTTTGTGGGGGAGAGAGCAGTACTTC.

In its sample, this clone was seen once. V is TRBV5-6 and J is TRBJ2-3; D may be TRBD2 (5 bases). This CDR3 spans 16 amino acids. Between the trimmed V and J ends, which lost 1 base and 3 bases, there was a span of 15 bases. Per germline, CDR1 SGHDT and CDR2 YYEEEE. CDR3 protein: CASSLMGVQGTDTQYF. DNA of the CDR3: TGTGCCAGCAGCTTGATGGGAGTACAAGGGACAGATACGCAGTATTTT.

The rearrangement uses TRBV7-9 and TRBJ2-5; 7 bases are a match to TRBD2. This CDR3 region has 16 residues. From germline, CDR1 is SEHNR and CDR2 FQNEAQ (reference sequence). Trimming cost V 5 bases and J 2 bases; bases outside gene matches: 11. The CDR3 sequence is CASSLGLGSRQETQYF. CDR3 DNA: TGTGCCAGCAGCCTAGGACTAGGGTCCCGACAAGAGACCCAGTACTTC.

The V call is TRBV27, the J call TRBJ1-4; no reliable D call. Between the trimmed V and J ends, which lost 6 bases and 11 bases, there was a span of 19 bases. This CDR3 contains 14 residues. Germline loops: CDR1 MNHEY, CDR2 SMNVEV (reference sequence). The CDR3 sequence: CASSLKSLPDKLFF. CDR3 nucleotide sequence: TGTGCCAGCAGCCTTAAATCTCTACCGGATAAACTGTTTTTT.

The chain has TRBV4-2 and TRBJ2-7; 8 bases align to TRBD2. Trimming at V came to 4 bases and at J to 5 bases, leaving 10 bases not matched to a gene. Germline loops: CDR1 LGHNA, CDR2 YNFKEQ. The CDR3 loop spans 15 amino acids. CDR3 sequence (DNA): TGTGCCAGCAGCCCCGTCGGTAGCGGGGAGGACGAGCAGTACTTC. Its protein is CASSPVGSGEDEQYF.

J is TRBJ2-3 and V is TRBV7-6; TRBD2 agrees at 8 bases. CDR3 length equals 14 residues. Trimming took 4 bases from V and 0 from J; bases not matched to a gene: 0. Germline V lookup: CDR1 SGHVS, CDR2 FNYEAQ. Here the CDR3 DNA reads TGTGCCAGCAGCTCTAGCGGGAGCACAGATACGCAGTATTTT. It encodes CASSSSGSTDTQYF. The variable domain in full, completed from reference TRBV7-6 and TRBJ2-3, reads GAGVSQSPRYKVTKRGQDVALRCDPISGHVSLYWYRQALGQGPEFLTYFNYEAQQDKSGLPNDRFSAERPEGSISTLTIQRTEQRDSAMYRCASSSSGSTDTQYFGPGTRLTVL.

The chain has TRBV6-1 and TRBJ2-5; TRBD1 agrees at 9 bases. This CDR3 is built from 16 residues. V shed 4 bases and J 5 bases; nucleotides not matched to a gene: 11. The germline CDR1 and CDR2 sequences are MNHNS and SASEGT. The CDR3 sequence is CASSGQPGQGGETQYF. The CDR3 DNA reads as TGTGCCAGCAGTGGACAGCCGGGACAGGGTGGGGAGACCCAGTACTTC.

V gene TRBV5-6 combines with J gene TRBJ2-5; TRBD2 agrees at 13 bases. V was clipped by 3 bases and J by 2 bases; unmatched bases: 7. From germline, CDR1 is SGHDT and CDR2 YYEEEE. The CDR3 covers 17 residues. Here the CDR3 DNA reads TGTGCCAGCAGCTGGGGACTAGCGGGAACTAAGCAAGAGACCCAGTACTTC. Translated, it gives CASSWGLAGTKQETQYF.

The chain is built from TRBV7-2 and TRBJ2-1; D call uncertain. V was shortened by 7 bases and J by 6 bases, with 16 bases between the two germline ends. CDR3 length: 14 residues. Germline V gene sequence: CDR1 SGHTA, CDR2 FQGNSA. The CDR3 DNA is TGTGCCAGCACCCGGAACCTCAACGGCAATGAGCAGTTCTTC. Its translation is CASTRNLNGNEQFF.

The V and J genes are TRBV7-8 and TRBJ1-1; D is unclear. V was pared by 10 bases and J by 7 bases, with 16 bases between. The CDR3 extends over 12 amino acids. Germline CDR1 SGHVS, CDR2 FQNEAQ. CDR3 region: CATGFTYFEAFF. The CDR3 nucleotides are TGTGCCACGGGGTTCACCTACTTTGAAGCTTTCTTT. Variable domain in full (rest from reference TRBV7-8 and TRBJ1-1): GAGVSQSPRYKVAKRGQDVALRCDPISGHVSLFWYQQALGQGPEFLTYFQNEAQLDKSGLPSDRFFAERPEGSVSTLKIQRTQQEDSAVYLCATGFTYFEAFFGQGTRLTVV.

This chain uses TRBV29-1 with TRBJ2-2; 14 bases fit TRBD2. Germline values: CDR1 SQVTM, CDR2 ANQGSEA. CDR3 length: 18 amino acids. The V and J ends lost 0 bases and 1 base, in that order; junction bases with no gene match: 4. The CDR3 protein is CSVEDGLAGGRNTGELFF. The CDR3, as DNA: TGCAGCGTTGAAGATGGACTAGCGGGAGGACGGAACACCGGGGAGCTGTTTTTT.

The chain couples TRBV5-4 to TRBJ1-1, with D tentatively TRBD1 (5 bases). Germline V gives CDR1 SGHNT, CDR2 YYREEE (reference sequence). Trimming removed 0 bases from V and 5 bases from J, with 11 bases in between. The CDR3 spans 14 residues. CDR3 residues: CASSLVGGATEAFF. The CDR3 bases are TGTGCCAGCAGCTTGGTTGGGGGAGCAACTGAAGCTTTCTTT.

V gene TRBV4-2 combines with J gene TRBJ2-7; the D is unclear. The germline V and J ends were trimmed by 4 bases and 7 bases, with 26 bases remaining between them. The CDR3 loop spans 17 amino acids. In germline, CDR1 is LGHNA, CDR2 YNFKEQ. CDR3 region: CASSLQIQATLPGEQYF. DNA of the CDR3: TGTGCCAGCAGCCTCCAGATCCAGGCAACCCTACCCGGGGAGCAGTACTTC.

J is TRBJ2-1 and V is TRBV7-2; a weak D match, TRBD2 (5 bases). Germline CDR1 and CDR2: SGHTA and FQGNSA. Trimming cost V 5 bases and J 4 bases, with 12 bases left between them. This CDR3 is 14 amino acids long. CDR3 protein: CASSQERDYNEQFF. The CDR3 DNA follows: TGTGCCAGCAGCCAAGAACGGGATTACAATGAGCAGTTCTTC.

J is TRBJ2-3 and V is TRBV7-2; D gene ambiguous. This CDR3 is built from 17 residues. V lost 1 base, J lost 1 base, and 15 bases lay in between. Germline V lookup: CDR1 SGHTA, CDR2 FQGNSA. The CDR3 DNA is TGTGCCAGCAGCTTAGTCCCTTCCGTTCGTGGCACAGATACGCAGTATTTT. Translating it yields CASSLVPSVRGTDTQYF.

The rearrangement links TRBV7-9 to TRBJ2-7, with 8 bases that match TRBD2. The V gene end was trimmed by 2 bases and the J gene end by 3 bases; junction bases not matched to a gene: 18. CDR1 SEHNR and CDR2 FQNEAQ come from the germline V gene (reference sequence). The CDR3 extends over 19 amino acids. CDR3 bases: TGTGCCAGCAGCTTAATGTGGGGCTATACTAGCGGACAAGACTACGAGCAGTACTTC. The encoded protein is CASSLMWGYTSGQDYEQYF.

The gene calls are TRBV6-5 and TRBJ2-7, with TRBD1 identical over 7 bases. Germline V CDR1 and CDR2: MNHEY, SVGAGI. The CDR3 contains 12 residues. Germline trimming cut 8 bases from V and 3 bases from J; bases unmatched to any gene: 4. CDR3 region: CASARDSYEQYF. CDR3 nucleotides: TGTGCCAGCGCCCGGGACAGCTACGAGCAGTACTTC.

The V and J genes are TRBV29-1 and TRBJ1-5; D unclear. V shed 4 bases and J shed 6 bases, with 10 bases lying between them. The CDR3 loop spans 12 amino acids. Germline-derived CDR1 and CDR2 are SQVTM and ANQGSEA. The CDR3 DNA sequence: TGCAGCGTTGGGGCAGAGGGTCAGCCCCAGCATTTT. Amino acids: CSVGAEGQPQHF.

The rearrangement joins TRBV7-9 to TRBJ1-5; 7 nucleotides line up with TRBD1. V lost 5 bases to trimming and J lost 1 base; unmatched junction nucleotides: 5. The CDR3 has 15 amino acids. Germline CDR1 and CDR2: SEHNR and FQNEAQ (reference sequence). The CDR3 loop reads CASSNGQESNQPQHF. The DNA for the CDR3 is TGTGCCAGCAGCAACGGACAGGAGAGCAATCAGCCCCAGCATTTT.

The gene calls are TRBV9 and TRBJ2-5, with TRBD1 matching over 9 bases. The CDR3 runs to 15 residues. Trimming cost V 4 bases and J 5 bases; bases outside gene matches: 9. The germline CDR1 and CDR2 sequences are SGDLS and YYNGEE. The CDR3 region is CASSTGGANGETQYF. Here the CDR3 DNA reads TGTGCCAGCAGCACAGGGGGCGCGAATGGGGAGACCCAGTACTTC.

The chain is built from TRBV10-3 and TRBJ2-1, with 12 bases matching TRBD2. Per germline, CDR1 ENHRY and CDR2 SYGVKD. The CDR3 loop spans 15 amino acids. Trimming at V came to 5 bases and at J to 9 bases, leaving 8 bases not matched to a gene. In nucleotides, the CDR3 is TGTGCCATCAGTCCAAAGACTAGCGGGAGACTTGAGCAGTTCTTC. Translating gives CAISPKTSGRLEQFF.

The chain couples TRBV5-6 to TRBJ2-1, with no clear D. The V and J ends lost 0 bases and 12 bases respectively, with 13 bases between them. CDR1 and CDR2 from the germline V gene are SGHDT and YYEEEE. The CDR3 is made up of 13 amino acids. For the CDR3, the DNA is TGTGCCAGCAGCTTGGGGGGATCAATGAGGCAGTTCTTC. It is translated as CASSLGGSMRQFF.

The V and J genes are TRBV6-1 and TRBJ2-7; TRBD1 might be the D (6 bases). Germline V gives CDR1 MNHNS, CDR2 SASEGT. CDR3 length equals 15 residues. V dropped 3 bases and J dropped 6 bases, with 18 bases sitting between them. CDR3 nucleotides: TGTGCCAGCAGTGAGGGATACAGGGTAGGGGTCGAGCAGTACTTC. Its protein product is CASSEGYRVGVEQYF.

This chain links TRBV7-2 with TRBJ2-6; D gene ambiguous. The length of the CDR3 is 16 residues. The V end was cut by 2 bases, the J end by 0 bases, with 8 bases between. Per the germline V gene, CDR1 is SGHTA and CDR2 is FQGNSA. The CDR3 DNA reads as TGTGCCAGCAGCTTATCTTCTGACTCTGGGGCCAACGTCCTGACTTTC. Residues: CASSLSSDSGANVLTF.

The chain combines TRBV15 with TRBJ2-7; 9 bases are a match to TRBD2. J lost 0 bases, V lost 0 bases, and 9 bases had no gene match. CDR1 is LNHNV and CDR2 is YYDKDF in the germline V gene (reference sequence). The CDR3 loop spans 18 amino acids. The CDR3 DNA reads TGTGCCACCAGCAGAGACCCTAGACTAGCGGTAACCTCCTACGAGCAGTACTTC. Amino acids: CATSRDPRLAVTSYEQYF. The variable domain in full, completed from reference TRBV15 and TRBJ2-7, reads DAMVIQNPRYQVTQFGKPVTLSCSQTLNHNVMYWYQQKSSQAPKLLFHYYDKDFNNEADTPDNFQSRRPNTSFCFLDIRSPGLGDTAMYLCATSRDPRLAVTSYEQYFGPGTRLTVT.

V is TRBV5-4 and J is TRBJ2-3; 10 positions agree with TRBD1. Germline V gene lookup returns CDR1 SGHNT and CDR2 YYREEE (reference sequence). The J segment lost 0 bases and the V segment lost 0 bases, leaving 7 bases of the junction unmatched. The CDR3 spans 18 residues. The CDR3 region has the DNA TGTGCCAGCAGCTTGGGACAGGGGGCGACGAGGAGCACAGATACGCAGTATTTT. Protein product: CASSLGQGATRSTDTQYF.

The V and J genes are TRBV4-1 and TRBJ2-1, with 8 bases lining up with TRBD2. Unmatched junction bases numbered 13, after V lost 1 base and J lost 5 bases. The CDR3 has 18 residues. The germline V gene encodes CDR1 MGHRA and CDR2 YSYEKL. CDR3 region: CASSQGRAGRAGDNEQFF. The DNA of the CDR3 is TGCGCCAGCAGCCAAGGTCGCGCCGGGAGGGCCGGGGACAATGAGCAGTTCTTC.

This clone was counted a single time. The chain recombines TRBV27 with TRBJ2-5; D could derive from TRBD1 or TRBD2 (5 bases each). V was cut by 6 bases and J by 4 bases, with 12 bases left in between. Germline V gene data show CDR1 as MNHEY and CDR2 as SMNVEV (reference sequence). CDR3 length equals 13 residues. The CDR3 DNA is TGTGCCAGCAGGGGGCTGGGGAGAGAGACCCAGTACTTC. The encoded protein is CASRGLGRETQYF.